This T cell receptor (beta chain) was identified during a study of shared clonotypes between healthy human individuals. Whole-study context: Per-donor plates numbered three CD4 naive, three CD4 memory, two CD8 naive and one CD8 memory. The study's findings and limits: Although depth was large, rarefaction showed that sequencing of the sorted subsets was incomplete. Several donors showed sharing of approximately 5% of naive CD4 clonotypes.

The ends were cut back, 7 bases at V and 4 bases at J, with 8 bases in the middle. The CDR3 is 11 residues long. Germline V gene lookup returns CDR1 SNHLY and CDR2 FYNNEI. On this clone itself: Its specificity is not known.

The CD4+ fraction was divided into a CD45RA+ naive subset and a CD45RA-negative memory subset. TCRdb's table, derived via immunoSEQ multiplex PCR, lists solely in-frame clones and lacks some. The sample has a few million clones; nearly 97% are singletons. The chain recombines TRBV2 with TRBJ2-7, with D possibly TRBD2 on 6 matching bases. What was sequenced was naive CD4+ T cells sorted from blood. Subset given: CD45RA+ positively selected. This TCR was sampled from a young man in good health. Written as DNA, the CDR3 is TGTGCCAGCATGGAGGGGTACGAGCAGTACTTC. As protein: CASMEGYEQYF.